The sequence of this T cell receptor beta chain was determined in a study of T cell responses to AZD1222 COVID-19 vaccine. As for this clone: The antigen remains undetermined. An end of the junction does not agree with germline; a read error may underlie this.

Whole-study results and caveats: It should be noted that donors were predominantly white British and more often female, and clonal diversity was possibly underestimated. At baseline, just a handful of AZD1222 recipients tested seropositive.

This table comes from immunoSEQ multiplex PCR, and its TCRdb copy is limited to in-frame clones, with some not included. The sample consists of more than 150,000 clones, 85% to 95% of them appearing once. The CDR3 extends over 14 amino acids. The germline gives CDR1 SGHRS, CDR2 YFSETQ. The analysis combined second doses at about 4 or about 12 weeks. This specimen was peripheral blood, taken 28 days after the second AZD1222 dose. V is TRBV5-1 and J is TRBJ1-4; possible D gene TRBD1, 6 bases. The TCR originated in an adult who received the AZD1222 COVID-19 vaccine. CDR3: CASSPGTTKEKLFF. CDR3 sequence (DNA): TGCGCCAGCAGCCCTGGGACAACTAAGGAAAAACTGTTTTTT. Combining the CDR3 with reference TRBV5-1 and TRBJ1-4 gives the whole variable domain KAGVTQTPRYLIKTRGQQVTLSCSPISGHRSVSWYQQTPGQGLQFLFEYFSETQRNKGNFPGRFSGRQFSNSRSEMNVSTLELGDSALYLCASSPGTTKEKLFFGSGTQLSVL.